What follows are 13 T cell receptor beta chains derived from one specimen sequenced in a study of T cell changes during pregnancy in multiple sclerosis. Clones were read by immunoSEQ multiplex PCR, and TCRdb kept only the in-frame ones, dropping some. The data hold 20,000 to 25,000 clones, with just under 85% observed a single time. This material consisted of CD8+ T cells from peripheral blood mononuclear cells, taken in the first trimester of pregnancy. These TCRs come from a female donor in good health, enrolled as a control in a pregnancy study.

This rearrangement joins TRBV9 to TRBJ1-2, with 7 bases lining up with TRBD1. V shed 0 bases, J shed 4 bases, and the junction held 9 bases outside the gene matches. Germline values: CDR1 SGDLS, CDR2 YYNGEE. The CDR3 loop spans 16 amino acids. The CDR3, as DNA: TGTGCCAGCAGCGTAGGAGGGGGCCTTCCCTCCTATGGCTACACCTTC. Protein sequence: CASSVGGGLPSYGYTF.

The rearrangement uses TRBV29-1 and TRBJ1-3; 8 positions agree with TRBD1. Germline V lookup: CDR1 SQVTM, CDR2 ANQGSEA. Germline trimming cut 7 bases from V and 7 bases from J; bases unmatched to any gene: 6. This CDR3 has 12 residues. CDR3 sequence reads: CSGLGQGNTIYF. CDR3 bases: TGCAGCGGCCTAGGACAGGGTAACACCATATATTTT.

This clone has only one observation. The chain is built from TRBV7-9 and TRBJ1-5; 7 nucleotides match TRBD1. This CDR3 spans 14 amino acids. Germline trimming cut 5 bases from V and 5 bases from J; bases unmatched to any gene: 6. Germline CDR1 reads SEHNR; CDR2 reads FQNEAQ (reference sequence). The CDR3 loop is CASSRTTGDQPQHF. CDR3 in DNA: TGTGCCAGCAGCCGAACCACAGGGGATCAGCCCCAGCATTTT.

The chain links TRBV27 to TRBJ2-1, with 8 positions matching TRBD2. CDR1 is MNHEY, CDR2 SMNVEV, per germline (reference sequence). The CDR3 runs to 19 residues. The ends lost 3 bases at V and 0 bases at J; junction bases unmatched: 13. In nucleotides, the CDR3 is TGTGCCAGCAGTTTCCTATTTCGTAGCGGGGCGAACTCCTACAATGAGCAGTTCTTC. Translating it yields CASSFLFRSGANSYNEQFF.

CDR3 in DNA: TGTGCCAGCAGCTCTCGAGGGACAGGGGCCGGGGAGCTGTTTTTT. It specifies CASSSRGTGAGELFF. This chain joins TRBV9 and TRBJ2-2; TRBD1 matches at 10 bases. This CDR3 is 15 amino acids long. The trim removed 4 bases at V and 6 bases at J, leaving 6 bases unmatched. Germline assignment: CDR1 SGDLS and CDR2 YYNGEE.

J is TRBJ2-1 and V is TRBV6-4; 11 bases agree with TRBD2. The V gene's germline CDR1 is MRHNA and CDR2 SNTAGT. The junction had 1 base not matched to a gene; V was cut back by 3 bases and J by 3 bases. This CDR3 is 15 amino acids long. Here the CDR3 reads CASSELAGDYNEQFF. The CDR3 bases are TGTGCCAGCAGTGAACTAGCGGGGGACTACAATGAGCAGTTCTTC.

This chain uses TRBV28 with TRBJ1-1, with 8 bases lining up with TRBD1. Trimming removed 1 base from V and 3 bases from J; junction bases left unmatched: 7. Looked up from germline, CDR1 is MDHEN and CDR2 is SYDVKM. The CDR3 consists of 16 residues. The CDR3 protein is CASSLSNRGIDTEAFF. CDR3 sequence (DNA): TGTGCCAGCAGTTTATCGAACAGGGGGATAGACACTGAAGCTTTCTTT.

This chain uses TRBV27 with TRBJ1-2; a weak D match, TRBD1 (5 bases). Germline-derived CDR1 and CDR2 are MNHEY and SMNVEV (reference sequence). The V end lost 0 bases, the J end lost 8 bases, and 10 bases lay between the germline ends. This CDR3 has 13 amino acids. The CDR3 DNA reads as TGTGCCAGCAGTTTATCAGGGGAGGACGGCTACACCTTC. The encoded protein is CASSLSGEDGYTF.

This rearrangement joins TRBV6-4 to TRBJ2-3; 10 positions agree with TRBD2. V lost 4 bases, J lost 2 bases, and 3 bases stayed unmatched. This CDR3 is 15 amino acids long. Per the germline V gene, CDR1 is MRHNA and CDR2 is SNTAGT. CDR3 protein: CASSAGTSVTDTQYF. The CDR3, as DNA: TGTGCCAGCAGTGCCGGGACTAGCGTCACAGATACGCAGTATTTT.

This chain connects TRBV19 to TRBJ2-7; possibly TRBD2 for D (5 bases). The germline CDR1 and CDR2 sequences are LNHDA and SQIVND (reference sequence). This CDR3 comprises 15 residues. V lost 0 bases, J lost 3 bases, and 12 bases lay in between. CDR3 sequence reads: CASSIDNEGLYEQYF. The CDR3 bases are TGTGCCAGTAGTATAGATAATGAGGGTCTCTACGAGCAGTACTTC.

The genes are TRBV6-5 and TRBJ1-1, with D tentatively TRBD1 (5 bases). The V end lost 2 bases, the J end lost 3 bases, and 13 bases lay between the germline ends. The CDR3 sequence is 15 residues long. CDR1 is MNHEY, CDR2 SVGAGI, per germline. This CDR3 is CASSYTRTLYTEAFF. DNA for the CDR3: TGTGCCAGCAGTTACACCCGGACACTCTACACTGAAGCTTTCTTT.

This chain joins TRBV4-3 and TRBJ1-2; D possibly corresponds to TRBD1 (5 bases). CDR3 size: 15 residues. CDR1 and CDR2 (germline): LGHNA, YSLEER. Trimming removed 2 bases at V and 6 bases at J, with 16 bases between. The CDR3 protein is CASSQSGAMGDGYTF. The CDR3 coding sequence is TGCGCCAGCAGCCAATCTGGGGCGATGGGTGATGGCTACACCTTC.

The chain uses TRBV9 and TRBJ2-5; TRBD1 matches at 11 bases. Losses at the gene ends were 3 bases for V and 5 bases for J; bases not matched to a gene: 6. The CDR3 loop spans 15 amino acids. CDR1 and CDR2 (germline): SGDLS, YYNGEE. CDR3 region: CASSAGQGARETQYF. The CDR3, as DNA: TGTGCCAGCAGCGCCGGACAGGGGGCGCGGGAGACCCAGTACTTC.